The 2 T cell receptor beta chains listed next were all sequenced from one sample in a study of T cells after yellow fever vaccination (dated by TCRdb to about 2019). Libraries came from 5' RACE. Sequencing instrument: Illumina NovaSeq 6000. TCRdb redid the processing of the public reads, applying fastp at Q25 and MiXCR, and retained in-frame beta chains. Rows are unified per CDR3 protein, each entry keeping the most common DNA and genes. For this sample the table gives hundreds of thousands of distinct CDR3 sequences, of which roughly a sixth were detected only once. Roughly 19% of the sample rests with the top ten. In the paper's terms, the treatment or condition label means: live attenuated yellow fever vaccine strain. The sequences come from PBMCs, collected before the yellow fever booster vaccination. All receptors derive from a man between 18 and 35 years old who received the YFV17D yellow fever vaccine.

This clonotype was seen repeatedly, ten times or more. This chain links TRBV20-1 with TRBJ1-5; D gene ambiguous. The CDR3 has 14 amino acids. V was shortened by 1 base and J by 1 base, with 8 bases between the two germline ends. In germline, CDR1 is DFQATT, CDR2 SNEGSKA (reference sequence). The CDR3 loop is CSARAGSSNQPQHF. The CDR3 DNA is TGCAGTGCTAGAGCCGGGTCGAGCAATCAGCCCCAGCATTTT.

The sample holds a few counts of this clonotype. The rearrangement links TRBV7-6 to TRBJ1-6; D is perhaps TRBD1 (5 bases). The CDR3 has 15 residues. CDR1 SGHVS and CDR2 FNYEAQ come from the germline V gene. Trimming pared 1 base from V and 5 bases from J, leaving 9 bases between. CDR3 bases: TGTGCCAGCAGCTTAGGGGGGTGGCATAATTCACCCCTCCACTTT. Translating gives CASSLGGWHNSPLHF. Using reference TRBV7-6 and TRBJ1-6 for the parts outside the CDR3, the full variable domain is GAGVSQSPRYKVTKRGQDVALRCDPISGHVSLYWYRQALGQGPEFLTYFNYEAQQDKSGLPNDRFSAERPEGSISTLTIQRTEQRDSAMYRCASSLGGWHNSPLHFGNGTRLTVT.